Below are 24 T cell receptor beta chains sequenced from a single sample in a study of tumor and adjacent non-tumor tissue in lung cancer. The template was RNA from unsorted bulk tissue. The library came from three nested PCR rounds adapted from ARM-PCR protocols. MiXCR was run by TCRdb on the multiplex PCR reads, yielding one entry per CDR3 protein. This repertoire shows around 140,000 distinct CDR3 sequences, roughly 66% found once; its top ten account for roughly 18%. The specimen was lung tumor tissue. These receptors were collected from a man aged 60 to 69 with small cell lung cancer.

As regards this clonotype: One end of the junction does not line up with germline, which may come from a read error. The chain employs TRBV7-9 and TRBJ1-4; 9 bases map to TRBD1. Germline CDR1 SEHNR, CDR2 FQNEAQ (reference sequence). This CDR3 region has 15 residues. CDR3 protein: CASSLALDRGEKLFF. The CDR3 nucleotides read TGTGCCAGCAGCCTAGCGCTGGACAGGGGTGAAAAACTGTTTTTT. Based on the CDR3 plus reference TRBV7-9 and TRBJ1-4, the full variable domain is DTGVSQNPRHKITKRGQNVTFRCDPISEHNRLYWYRQTLGQGPEFLTYFQNEAQLEKSRLLSDRFSAERPKGSFSTLEIQRTEQGDSAMYLCASSLALDRGEKLFFGSGTQLSVL.

About this clonotype itself: One end of the junction is discordant with germline, which a read error may explain. This chain joins TRBV11-2 and TRBJ2-3; D is tentatively TRBD1 or TRBD2 (6 bases each). The CDR3 has 16 residues. Germline loops: CDR1 SGHAT, CDR2 FQNNGV. CDR3 loop: CANSSTLGGGTDAPYF. In DNA form, the CDR3 reads TGTGCCAACAGCTCAACTCTAGGAGGGGGAACAGATGCGCCGTATTTT.

As regards this clonotype: Just one base apart from a much larger clone, this may be a read error. The conserved final phenylalanine or tryptophan is absent from the CDR3, which likely points to a read error. V and J are TRBV20-1 and TRBJ2-1, with D unclear. This CDR3 has 14 amino acids. Trimming shortened V by 5 bases and J by 0 bases, and 11 bases separated the two germline ends. Germline-derived CDR1 and CDR2 are DFQATT and SNEGSKA (reference sequence). CDR3 amino acids: CSAPHPYSYNEQFS. Here the CDR3 DNA reads TGCAGTGCTCCTCACCCTTACTCCTACAATGAGCAGTTCTCC.

This chain connects TRBV5-1 to TRBJ2-2; possible D gene TRBD2, 5 bases. V was trimmed by 1 base and J by 7 bases, leaving 11 bases between them. CDR3 length: 14 amino acids. CDR1 is SGHRS, CDR2 YFSETQ, per germline. The CDR3: CASSLYRGSGELFF. CDR3 in DNA: TGCGCCAGCAGCTTGTATCGGGGTAGCGGGGAGCTGTTTTTT.

The chain uses TRBV4-1 and TRBJ2-3, with D uncertain. Germline V CDR1 and CDR2: MGHRA, YSYEKL. This CDR3 has 15 residues. The ends were cut back, 0 bases at V and 0 bases at J, with 7 bases in the middle. The DNA for the CDR3 is TGCGCCAGCAGCCAAGAACAGTACAGCACAGATACGCAGTATTTT. Translated: CASSQEQYSTDTQYF.

In the case of this clonotype: This may stem from a read error, because a much larger clone lies one nucleotide away. V is TRBV20-1 and J is TRBJ2-5; 11 nucleotides align to TRBD2. Germline-derived CDR1 and CDR2 are DFQATT and SNEGSKA (reference sequence). This CDR3 has 18 residues. CDR3 in DNA: TGCAATGCTAGAACGGGACTAGCGGCCCTTCCCTCCCAAGAGACCCAGTACTTC. Translation: CNARTGLAALPSQETQYF.

Concerning this clonotype: The missing conserved phenylalanine or tryptophan at the end of this CDR3 makes a read error likely. The chain combines TRBV6-1 with TRBJ2-1; 10 bases line up with TRBD2. The CDR3 contains 15 residues. Germline V gene lookup returns CDR1 MNHNS and CDR2 SASEGT. Trimming cost V 7 bases and J 6 bases; bases outside gene matches: 9. The chain's CDR3 is CASTRLAGVVNEQFI. DNA of the CDR3: TGTGCCAGCACACGACTAGCGGGCGTGGTCAATGAGCAGTTCATC.

Notes on this clonotype: Mismatch with germline at one junction end may stem from a read error. The chain recombines TRBV20-1 with TRBJ2-1, with D perhaps TRBD1 (5 bases). This CDR3 spans 12 amino acids. Germline V gives CDR1 DFQATT, CDR2 SNEGSKA (reference sequence). CDR3 sequence: CSARRQLDEQIF. CDR3 nucleotide sequence: TGCAGTGCTAGGCGACAGTTAGACGAGCAGATCTTC.

Turning to this clonotype: One junction end does not reproduce the germline sequence, and a read error may be involved. This sequence joins TRBV6-1 and TRBJ2-2; D could derive from TRBD1 or TRBD2 (5 bases each). Looked up from germline, CDR1 is MNHNS and CDR2 is SASEGT. CDR3 length: 15 residues. DNA for the CDR3: TGTGCCACCCCAGGGTATGGGGGTCTGACCGTGGAGCTGTTTTTT. Protein sequence: CATPGYGGLTVELFF.

Notes on this clonotype: A read error may produce the germline difference seen at one junction end. V gene TRBV6-1 combines with J gene TRBJ2-1; maybe TRBD2 (5 bases). Germline V gives CDR1 MNHNS, CDR2 SASEGT. CDR3 length: 15 amino acids. The CDR3 DNA follows: TGTGCCAGCAGAGAAGCACGGGATTCCTACAATGAGCAATTCTTC. Its protein product is CASREARDSYNEQFF.

Only a few counts were recorded for this clonotype. The J gene is TRBJ2-1, the V gene TRBV30; unclear D gene. Germline-derived CDR1 and CDR2 are GTSNPN and SVGIG (reference sequence). V was shortened by 5 bases and J by 2 bases, with 10 bases between the two germline ends. The CDR3 is 13 amino acids. CDR3 region: CAWAFRAYNEQFF. CDR3 sequence (DNA): TGTGCCTGGGCCTTTAGGGCCTACAATGAGCAGTTCTTC.

This clonotype appeared many times. The rearrangement links TRBV28 to TRBJ2-2; D is perhaps TRBD1 or TRBD2 (5 bases each). V gave up 5 bases and J gave up 5 bases, with 9 bases separating them. There are 13 residues in the CDR3. Germline CDR1 reads MDHEN; CDR2 reads SYDVKM. As DNA, the CDR3 is TGTGCCAGCAGTGGGGGAAGGACCGGGGAGCTGTTTTTT. Protein product: CASSGGRTGELFF.

This clonotype was seen many times. This chain uses TRBV20-1 with TRBJ1-6; possible D gene TRBD1, 6 bases. CDR1 and CDR2 (germline): DFQATT, SNEGSKA (reference sequence). V gave up 6 bases and J gave up 7 bases, with 13 bases separating them. This CDR3 comprises 13 residues. In DNA, the CDR3 is TGCAGTGCCGAGGGGGGGACCAATTCACCCCTCCACTTT. It codes for CSAEGGTNSPLHF.

Regarding this clonotype: The junction does not match germline at one end; this may be a read error. This chain joins TRBV4-1 and TRBJ2-1; D may be TRBD2 (5 bases). The CDR3 contains 13 residues. Germline lookup yields CDR1 MGHRA and CDR2 YSYEKL. CDR3 nucleotides: TGCGCCAGCAGCCAAGCGACACGGGAAGTGCAGTCGTTC. Protein sequence: CASSQATREVQSF.

This clonotype appeared many times. The chain links TRBV6-1 to TRBJ1-1; D ambiguous. V dropped 6 bases and J dropped 0 bases, with 11 bases sitting between them. This CDR3 comprises 14 residues. From germline, CDR1 is MNHNS and CDR2 SASEGT. In DNA, the CDR3 is TGTGCCAGCAGCCGCCGAACCTTGAACACTGAAGCTTTCTTT. This codes for CASSRRTLNTEAFF.

In the case of this clonotype: Germline and junction disagree at one end, which may indicate a read error. The V gene is TRBV19, the J gene TRBJ1-5; no firm D call. The CDR3 extends over 12 amino acids. Germline V CDR1 and CDR2: LNHDA, SQIVND (reference sequence). In DNA form, the CDR3 reads TGTGCCAGTAGTATAGGGGGTCAGTCCCAGCATTTT. Its translation is CASSIGGQSQHF.

This clonotype came up once. This chain joins TRBV12-3 or TRBV12-4 and TRBJ1-1; D not certain. V lost 1 base and J lost 4, with 13 bases in between. There are 15 residues in the CDR3. CDR3 sequence (DNA): TGTGCCAGCAGTTTAGAATCGGTGGGAGGCACTGAAGCTTTCTTT. It specifies CASSLESVGGTEAFF.

This clonotype is labeled medium-sized (0.01 to 0.1%). The chain employs TRBV28 and TRBJ1-2; 7 bases fit TRBD1. Trimming took 5 bases from V and 4 from J; bases not matched to a gene: 7. This CDR3 has 14 residues. Germline-derived CDR1 and CDR2 are MDHEN and SYDVKM. CDR3 DNA sequence: TGTGCCAGCAGTACCAGACAGGGCTTCTATGGCTACACCTTC. It is translated as CASSTRQGFYGYTF.

This clonotype has more than one count but fewer than ten. The rearrangement uses TRBV28 and TRBJ2-2; TRBD1 aligns across 7 bases. The CDR3 is 15 amino acids. CDR1 and CDR2 from the germline V gene are MDHEN and SYDVKM. With 5 bases clipped from V and 5 bases from J, the junction kept 8 bases outside the gene matches. CDR3 sequence reads: CASSPSTGPTGELFF. In DNA form, the CDR3 reads TGTGCCAGCAGTCCTTCGACAGGGCCAACCGGGGAGCTGTTTTTT.

This clonotype was seen ten or more times. The chain carries TRBV4-1 and TRBJ2-2; 9 bases are a match to TRBD1. V shed 4 bases and J 4 bases; nucleotides not matched to a gene: 7. The CDR3 spans 16 residues. Per germline, CDR1 MGHRA and CDR2 YSYEKL. CDR3 residues: CASSLRGTGPTGELFF. The CDR3 nucleotides are TGCGCCAGCAGCCTAAGAGGGACAGGGCCCACCGGGGAGCTGTTTTTT.

About this clonotype itself: At one boundary the junction diverges from the germline segment, which might be a read error. This sequence joins TRBV7-9 and TRBJ2-3; the match to TRBD2 covers 11 bases. Germline assignment: CDR1 SEHNR and CDR2 FQNEAQ (reference sequence). The CDR3 loop spans 15 amino acids. The CDR3 DNA reads as TGTCCCAGCAGCTTAGCGGGAGGGCCGGGAGATATTCAGTATTTT. Translated, it gives CPSSLAGGPGDIQYF. Complete variable domain (other parts from reference TRBV7-9 and TRBJ2-3): DTGVSQNPRHKITKRGQNVTFRCDPISEHNRLYWYRQTLGQGPEFLTYFQNEAQLEKSRLLSDRFSAERPKGSFSTLEIQRTEQGDSAMYLCPSSLAGGPGDIQYFGPGTRLTVL.

The chain couples TRBV6-2 or TRBV6-3 to TRBJ2-3; 11 positions match TRBD2. The CDR3 extends over 17 amino acids. J gave up 3 bases and V 6 bases, and 11 bases lay outside the gene matches. Per germline, CDR1 MNHEY and CDR2 SVGEGT. In nucleotides, the CDR3 is TGTGCCAGCAGACTAGACCTTCGACTAGCGGGAACAGATACGCAGTATTTT. This sequence encodes CASRLDLRLAGTDTQYF.

V and J are TRBV4-1 and TRBJ1-3, with D uncertain. CDR1 MGHRA and CDR2 YSYEKL come from the germline V gene. V was cut by 5 bases and J by 0 bases, with 11 bases left in between. The CDR3 is made up of 15 amino acids. The CDR3 DNA reads as TGCGCCAGCAGCAAAGGTGGGGTCTCTGGAAACACCATATATTTT. Translated: CASSKGGVSGNTIYF.

Concerning this clonotype itself: An end of the junction does not agree with germline; a read error may underlie this. The V and J genes are TRBV4-2 and TRBJ2-1; 7 bases line up with TRBD2. The length of the CDR3 is 17 residues. The germline V gene has CDR1 LGHNA and CDR2 YNFKEQ. The CDR3 spells CASSRGLADFSCNEQFF. The CDR3 DNA reads as TGTGCCAGCAGCCGAGGGCTAGCGGACTTCTCCTGCAATGAGCAGTTCTTC.